This T cell receptor beta chain derives from a study of Ad26.COV2.S vaccination and SARS-CoV-2 variants. Generated by immunoSEQ multiplex PCR, the TCRdb table keeps only in-frame clones and is missing some. The data show 380,000 or so clones, with approximately 86% seen just once and around 11% held by the top ten. Concerning this clone: Antigen specificity is unknown.

Specified treatment: around 19 received Ad26.COV2.S at low or high dose, single or two shots; about 5 received placebo; per-sample allocation not given. On day 63 after the first injection, vaccine and placebo recipients gave samples. An adult aged 18-55 years in Boston served as the donor. The CDR3 extends over 14 amino acids. V was clipped by 4 bases and J by 0 bases, with 9 bases between them. The germline gives CDR1 KGHDR, CDR2 SFDVKD. Study-level results: The TCR breadth and depth analyses may have produced an underestimate of total T cell responses. The authors reported substantial breadth in spike-specific CD8+ and CD4+ T cell responses after vaccination.

The V call is TRBV24-1, the J call TRBJ2-7, with D maybe TRBD1 (5 bases). Sequenced material: peripheral blood, taken in a trial of Ad26.COV2.S vaccine versus placebo. This TCR was recovered from a person between 18 and 65 years old who received the Ad26.COV2.S COVID-19 vaccine or a placebo. The CDR3 loop is CATSDSDSSYEQYF. The CDR3, as DNA: TGTGCCACCAGTGACTCCGACAGCTCCTACGAGCAGTACTTC.